One and the same sample provided the 7 T cell receptor beta chains below, sequenced in a study of graft-versus-host responses after intestinal transplantation. Method: immunoSEQ multiplex PCR; TCRdb's copy keeps in-frame clones and lacks some. Of over 40,000 clones in the sample, 90% to 95% are singletons; the top ten hold around 6.3%. Material: PBMCs, obtained 750 to 850 days after a first intestinal transplant, on the day of a second. The receptors were gathered from a human patient who received an intestinal transplant, so some T cells may come from the graft donor.

The chain couples TRBV11-2 to TRBJ2-5, with 7 bases matching TRBD1. The CDR3 contains 16 residues. J was trimmed by 2 bases and V by 1 base; bases with no gene match: 7. The germline V gene has CDR1 SGHAT and CDR2 FQNNGV. The CDR3, as DNA: TGTGCCAGCAGCTTAGGCCGGGACAGCTTTCAAGAGACCCAGTACTTC. It encodes CASSLGRDSFQETQYF. The whole variable domain, filled in from reference TRBV11-2 and TRBJ2-5, reads EAGVAQSPRYKIIEKRQSVAFWCNPISGHATLYWYQQILGQGPKLLIQFQNNGVVDDSQLPKDRFSAERLKGVDSTLKIQPAKLEDSAVYLCASSLGRDSFQETQYFGPGTRLLVL.

The genes are TRBV9 and TRBJ1-5; D is uncertain. CDR3 size: 15 residues. The ends were cut back, 3 bases at V and 4 bases at J, with 14 bases in the middle. Germline V gene sequence: CDR1 SGDLS, CDR2 YYNGEE. The CDR3 sequence is CASSAPGMGNQPQHF. In DNA form, the CDR3 reads TGTGCCAGCAGCGCCCCAGGAATGGGTAATCAGCCCCAGCATTTT.

A few counts support this clone. J is TRBJ2-1 and V is TRBV6-1; D not resolved. The CDR3 sequence is 13 residues long. The V gene's germline CDR1 is MNHNS and CDR2 SASEGT. V lost 2 bases, J lost 9 bases, and 11 bases lay in between. CDR3 coding DNA: TGTGCCAGCAGTGAATTGTTGGCCTCTGAGCAGTTCTTC. Translated, it gives CASSELLASEQFF.

The rearrangement joins TRBV2 to TRBJ2-7, with a tentative D call TRBD1 (5 bases). V lost 5 bases, J lost 1 base, and 15 bases lay in between. This CDR3 has 15 residues. From germline, CDR1 is SNHLY and CDR2 FYNNEI. CDR3 bases: TGTGCCAGCAGTATGGAGCAGGGTCGGTCCTACGAGCAGTACTTC. Residues: CASSMEQGRSYEQYF.

V usage is TRBV4-1 and J usage is TRBJ2-7; 7 bases align to TRBD2. CDR1 is MGHRA, CDR2 YSYEKL, per germline. V was pared by 4 bases and J by 3 bases, with 9 bases of the junction left unmatched. The length of the CDR3 is 15 residues. The CDR3 DNA is TGCGCCAGCAGCCTAGGGGCTAGCGGACTCTACGAGCAGTACTTC. Translation gives CASSLGASGLYEQYF.

CDR3 residues: CASSCGTDTF. In nucleotides, the CDR3 is TGCGCCAGCAGCTGTGGCACGGACACCTTC. The chain is built from TRBV5-1 and TRBJ1-2; no firm D call. CDR1 is SGHRS, CDR2 YFSETQ, per germline. The ends were cut back, 3 bases at V and 12 bases at J, with 9 bases in the middle. The CDR3 loop spans 10 amino acids.

This clone was seen only a few times. This chain uses TRBV6-1 with TRBJ2-1; 8 bases are a match to TRBD1. Trimming took 5 bases from V and 5 from J; bases not matched to a gene: 8. Per germline, CDR1 MNHNS and CDR2 SASEGT. The CDR3 length is 15 residues. CDR3 in amino acids: CASSPRTGWNNEQFF. The CDR3 region has the DNA TGTGCCAGCAGTCCCCGGACAGGGTGGAACAATGAGCAGTTCTTC.